The rows below give T cell receptor beta chains drawn from one sample of a study of shared clonotypes between healthy human individuals. Assay used: immunoSEQ multiplex PCR; TCRdb lists only in-frame clones, some missing. The sample holds 950,000 to 1,100,000 clones, approximately 72% seen once. Sequenced sample: memory CD4+ T cells sorted from blood. Every receptor here comes from a young man in good health. Each CDR3 is given with its conserved first and last residue. A D gene is named only where the DNA matches it firmly. Some rows mark clone size as missing; the rest say once, few, many or name a class of expanded clone.

abundance,d_gene,v_gene,j_gene,CDR3nt,CDR3aa
few,TRBD2,TRBV30,TRBJ2-1,TGTGCCTGGAGCAGGACTAGAAGCGGAAGCTCCTACAATGAGCAGTTCTTC,CAWSRTRSGSSYNEQFF
NA,NA,TRBV19,TRBJ1-3,TGTGCCAGTAGTATCGATAGCTCTGGAAACACCATATATTTT,CASSIDSSGNTIYF
NA,NA,TRBV28,TRBJ2-7,TGTGCCAGCAGTTTATTCCGGGGGATGAGTGAGCAGTACTTC,CASSLFRGMSEQYF
few,TRBD1,TRBV19,TRBJ1-6,TGTGCCAGTAGTATGACAGGGGGTAGTTCACCCCTCCACTTT,CASSMTGGSSPLHF
few,NA,TRBV7-9,TRBJ1-1,TGTGCCAGCAGCCCCCGCGGCGGGGGGAACACTGAAGCTTTCTTT,CASSPRGGGNTEAFF
NA,NA,TRBV6-1,TRBJ1-1,TGTGCCAGCAGTGAAGCGAAGACAAGGGAAGCTTTCTTT,CASSEAKTREAFF
NA,NA,TRBV30,TRBJ2-1,TGTGCCTGGAGTGTATACTACTCCTACAATGAGCAGTTCTTC,CAWSVYYSYNEQFF
NA,NA,TRBV18,TRBJ1-4,TGTGCCAGCTCACCGTCCTCAGGAGAAAAACTGTTTTTT,CASSPSSGEKLFF
NA,TRBD2,TRBV4-2,TRBJ2-5,TGTGCCAGCAGCCAGGGACTAGCGGGGGTAGTGACCCAGTACTTC,CASSQGLAGVVTQYF
NA,TRBD1,TRBV6-5,TRBJ1-2,TGTGCCAGCCGGACAGGGGGCTACTATGGCTACACCTTC,CASRTGGYYGYTF
NA,TRBD1,TRBV4-3,TRBJ1-6,TGCGCCAGCAGCCAGGACAGGGGGTCATATTCACCCCTCCACTTT,CASSQDRGSYSPLHF
NA,NA,TRBV6-1,TRBJ1-1,TGTGCCAGCACCTTCACCAGTCGGAACACTGAAGCTTTCTTT,CASTFTSRNTEAFF
NA,TRBD2,TRBV5-1,TRBJ2-1,TGCGCCAGCAGCTTGGCCCTCTCGCGGGGGTTCAATGAGCAGTTCTTC,CASSLALSRGFNEQFF
NA,NA,TRBV6-1,TRBJ2-7,TGTGCCACCCAGGGGCGGACCTACGAGCAGTACTTC,CATQGRTYEQYF
NA,NA,TRBV19,TRBJ2-1,TGTGCCAGTACCGGGACCACGGGGTTCAATGAGCAGTTCTTC,CASTGTTGFNEQFF
NA,TRBD1,TRBV6-4,TRBJ2-1,TGTGCCAGCAGCGCCGGGACAGGGCACAATGAGCAGTTCTTC,CASSAGTGHNEQFF
once,NA,TRBV29-1,TRBJ2-3,TGCAGCGTTGAAGATCAGACCCGCACAGATACGCAGTATTTT,CSVEDQTRTDTQYF
NA,NA,TRBV19,TRBJ1-6,TGTGCCAGTGGACGGTCCTATAATTCACCCCTCCACTTT,CASGRSYNSPLHF
NA,TRBD1,TRBV28,TRBJ2-5,TGTGCCAGCAACACTCCAGGGGGCCCTAAAGGAGAGACCCAGTACTTC,CASNTPGGPKGETQYF
many,NA,TRBV5-1,TRBJ2-5,TGCGCCAGCAACATACTGGGGGCGAAAGAGACCCAGTACTTC,CASNILGAKETQYF
NA,NA,TRBV9,TRBJ1-2,TGTGCCAGCAGCGTAGGCGTCTATGGCTACACCTTC,CASSVGVYGYTF
NA,TRBD2,TRBV25-1,TRBJ2-7,TGTGCCAGCAGTGAGAGCGGGGGGACCAACTACGAGCAGTACTTC,CASSESGGTNYEQYF
few,NA,TRBV19,TRBJ1-1,TGTGCCAGTAGACCTCGGGAGGGTGCCACTGAAGCTTTCTTT,CASRPREGATEAFF
NA,TRBD1,TRBV5-4,TRBJ2-5,TGTGCCAGCAGTCTTCCAGGGGGCATGGAGACCCAGTACTTC,CASSLPGGMETQYF
NA,TRBD1,TRBV5-1,TRBJ1-5,TGCGCCAGCAGCTTGGAGGGGGCGATAGGTCAGCCCCAGCATTTT,CASSLEGAIGQPQHF
NA,TRBD1,TRBV5-6,TRBJ1-5,TGTGCCAGCAGCCGGACAGGATGGAGCAATCAGCCCCAGCATTTT,CASSRTGWSNQPQHF
NA,NA,TRBV6-6,TRBJ2-2,TGTGCCAGCAGTTACTTTGGGACGGCTACCGGGGAGCTGTTTTTT,CASSYFGTATGELFF
NA,TRBD2,TRBV4-1,TRBJ2-7,TGCGCCAGCAGCTTTACGGGGGGCGAGCAGTACTTC,CASSFTGGEQYF
NA,NA,TRBV6-1,TRBJ2-2,TGTGCCAGCAAGTATAAGGAGGGGCCCACCGGGGAGCTGTTTTTT,CASKYKEGPTGELFF
NA,NA,TRBV7-9,TRBJ1-3,TGTGCCAGCAGCGGAACAGGAGGAAACACCATATATTTT,CASSGTGGNTIYF
once,NA,TRBV25-1,TRBJ1-2,TGTGCCACCCTAGGGATCTCTACGGGCGGCTACACCTTC,CATLGISTGGYTF
few,NA,TRBV18,TRBJ2-7,TGTGCCAGCTCGGGCGCAACCGGGACCCAAAAAGACCAGTACTTC,CASSGATGTQKDQYF
few,NA,TRBV29-1,TRBJ1-2,TGCAGCGTTGAACACAGTAACTATGGCTACACCTTC,CSVEHSNYGYTF
few,TRBD2,TRBV5-4,TRBJ2-1,TGTGCCAGCTCGTGGGGTAGCGGGGGCCCCCATGAGCAGTTCTTC,CASSWGSGGPHEQFF
NA,TRBD2,TRBV7-8,TRBJ2-2,TGTGCCAGCAGCCCCAGGGAGGGCGCGAACACCGGGGAGCTGTTTTTT,CASSPREGANTGELFF
NA,NA,TRBV30,TRBJ2-1,TGTGCCTGGGGACAGTCGGGCAATGAGCAGTTCTTC,CAWGQSGNEQFF
NA,TRBD1,TRBV5-1,TRBJ1-4,TGCGCCAGCAGCTTGGGGACAGGAGATGAAAAACTGTTTTTT,CASSLGTGDEKLFF
NA,NA,TRBV19,TRBJ2-2,TGTGCCAGTAGTCGGGGTAAGGGGGCGAACACCGGGGAGCTGTTTTTT,CASSRGKGANTGELFF
NA,TRBD2,TRBV5-4,TRBJ2-3,TGTGCCAGCAGCCCGGGACTAGCGGGAGGTCAAGATACGCAGTATTTT,CASSPGLAGGQDTQYF
NA,TRBD2,TRBV10-3,TRBJ2-1,TGTGCCATCAGTGAGTCGAGACTAGCTTTACAAGAGCAGTTCTTC,CAISESRLALQEQFF
NA,NA,TRBV5-1,TRBJ2-7,TGCGCCAGCAGCTTTACCACAGGGCCATCCTACGAGCAGTACTTC,CASSFTTGPSYEQYF
few,TRBD1,TRBV7-9,TRBJ1-6,TGTGCCAGCAGCCTTGACGCAGGGGGCGTTTATTCACCCCTCCACTTT,CASSLDAGGVYSPLHF
NA,NA,TRBV6-1,TRBJ2-7,TGTGCCAGCAGTCTCCATGGGCTGTACGAGCAGTACTTC,CASSLHGLYEQYF
once,TRBD1,TRBV5-1,TRBJ1-3,TGCGCCAGCAGCTTCCTTGGGACAGGGGGCTCTGGAAACACCATATATTTT,CASSFLGTGGSGNTIYF
NA,TRBD1,TRBV7-9,TRBJ2-7,TGTGCCAGCAGCCCGCAGGGGGCTTCCCCCGAGCAGTACTTC,CASSPQGASPEQYF
many,TRBD2,TRBV11-3,TRBJ2-5,TGTGCCAGCAGCTTAGGGGTTAGCGGGGGACCAGGCGAGACCCAGTACTTC,CASSLGVSGGPGETQYF
once,TRBD1,TRBV27,TRBJ1-6,TGTGCCAGCAGTGCACGATCAGCCGGGACAGTCGGGTCACCCCTCCACTTT,CASSARSAGTVGSPLHF
NA,TRBD2,TRBV10-2,TRBJ2-7,TGCGCCAGCAGTGAGTCTGGAGCGGGGGGTTTTTACGAGCAGTACTTC,CASSESGAGGFYEQYF
NA,NA,TRBV2,TRBJ1-5,TGTGCCAGCACCCCCTTACCCAATCAGCCCCAGCATTTT,CASTPLPNQPQHF
NA,TRBD1,TRBV5-6,TRBJ2-1,TGTGCCAGCAGCTTGGACAGGGGGCCACCTAACTACAATGAGCAGTTCTTC,CASSLDRGPPNYNEQFF
NA,NA,TRBV6-5,TRBJ1-2,TGTGCCAGCAGCCCCCCGCTGGGGGGCTACACCTTC,CASSPPLGGYTF
NA,NA,TRBV6-6,TRBJ1-1,TGTGCCAGCACCGACCGGGCAGACAGTGAAGCTTTCTTT,CASTDRADSEAFF
NA,TRBD1,TRBV7-9,TRBJ1-1,TGTGCCAGCAGCTGGGACAGGGTCGGGAGCACTGAAGCTTTCTTT,CASSWDRVGSTEAFF
NA,NA,TRBV5-4,TRBJ2-6,TGTGCCAGCAGCCCGAAGGTAGAGTCTGGGGCCAACGTCCTGACTTTC,CASSPKVESGANVLTF
few,TRBD2,TRBV30,TRBJ2-1,TGTGCCTGGGGCCGACGTGGGACTAGCGCGTACAATGAGCAGTTCTTC,CAWGRRGTSAYNEQFF
NA,NA,TRBV12-1,TRBJ2-7,TGTGCCAGCCGCCTATACGAGCAGTACTTC,CASRLYEQYF
few,TRBD2,TRBV7-6,TRBJ2-3,TGTGCCAGCAGCTCGGGGGGAGGGCCAGCAGATACGCAGTATTTT,CASSSGGGPADTQYF
NA,NA,TRBV11-2,TRBJ1-4,TGTGCCAGCAGCTACCAGGGGAATGAAAAACTGTTTTTT,CASSYQGNEKLFF
NA,TRBD2,TRBV19,TRBJ2-3,TGTGCCAGTAGTAATAGCGGGGGCCGCACAGATACGCAGTATTTT,CASSNSGGRTDTQYF
NA,NA,TRBV28,TRBJ1-5,TGTGCCAGCAGAACTACAGGGCCCAATCAGCCCCAGCATTTT,CASRTTGPNQPQHF